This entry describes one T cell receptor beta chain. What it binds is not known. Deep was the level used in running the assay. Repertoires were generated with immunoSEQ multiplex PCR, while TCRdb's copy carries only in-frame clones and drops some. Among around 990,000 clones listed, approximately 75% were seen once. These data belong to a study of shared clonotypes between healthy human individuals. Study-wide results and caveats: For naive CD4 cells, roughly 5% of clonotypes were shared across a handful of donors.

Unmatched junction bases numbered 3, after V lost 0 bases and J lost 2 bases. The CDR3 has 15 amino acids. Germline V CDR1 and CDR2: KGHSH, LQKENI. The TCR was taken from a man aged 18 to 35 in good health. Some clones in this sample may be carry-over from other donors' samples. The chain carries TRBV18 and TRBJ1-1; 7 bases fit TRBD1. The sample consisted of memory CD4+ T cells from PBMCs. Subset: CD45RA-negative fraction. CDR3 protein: CASSPPQGTNTEAFF. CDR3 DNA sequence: TGTGCCAGCTCACCACCACAGGGGACAAACACTGAAGCTTTCTTT.